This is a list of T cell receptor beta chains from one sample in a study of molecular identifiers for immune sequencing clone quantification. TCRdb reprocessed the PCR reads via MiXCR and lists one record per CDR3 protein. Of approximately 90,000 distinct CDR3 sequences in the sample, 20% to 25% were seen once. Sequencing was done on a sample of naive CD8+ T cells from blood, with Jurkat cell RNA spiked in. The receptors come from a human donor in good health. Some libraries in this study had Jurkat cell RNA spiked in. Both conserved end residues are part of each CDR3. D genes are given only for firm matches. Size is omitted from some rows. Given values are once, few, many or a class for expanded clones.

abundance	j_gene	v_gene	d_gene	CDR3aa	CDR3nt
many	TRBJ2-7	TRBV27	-	CASSLGMGYEQYF	TGTGCCAGCAGTTTAGGGATGGGATACGAGCAGTACTTC
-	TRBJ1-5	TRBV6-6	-	CASSLTGTSGGVSDTQHF	TGTGCCAGCAGTCTCACCGGGACTAGCGGGGGGGTGTCAGATACGCAGCATTTT
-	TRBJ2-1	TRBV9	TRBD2	CASSPGTSGSYNEQSF	TGTGCCAGCAGCCCCGGCACTAGCGGGAGTTACAATGAGCAGTCCTTC
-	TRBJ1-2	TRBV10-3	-	CAISPTQGSFYGYTF	TGTGCCATCAGCCCCACGCAGGGATCCTTCTATGGCTACACCTTC
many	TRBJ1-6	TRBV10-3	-	CAISESGQRRYNSPLHF	TGTGCCATCAGTGAGTCGGGGCAGAGGCGCTATAATTCACCCCTCCACTTT
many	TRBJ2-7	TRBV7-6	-	CASSLESLSGPTYEQYF	TGTGCCAGCAGCTTAGAGTCGCTGTCCGGACCGACCTACGAGCAGTACTTC
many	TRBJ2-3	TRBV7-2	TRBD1	CASPGGQGPTDTQYF	TGTGCCAGTCCCGGGGGACAGGGGCCCACAGATACGCAGTATTTT
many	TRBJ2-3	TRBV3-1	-	CASSQGQPTDTQYF	TGTGCCAGCAGCCAAGGACAACCCACAGATACGCAGTATTTT
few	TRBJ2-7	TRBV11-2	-	CASSPPANPREQYF	TGTGCCAGCAGCCCCCCGGCCAATCCGAGGGAGCAGTACTTC
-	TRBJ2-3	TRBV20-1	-	CSARDPHGAGTPTDTQYF	TGCAGTGCTAGAGATCCCCACGGGGCGGGGACTCCCACAGATACGCAGTATTTT
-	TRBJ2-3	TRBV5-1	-	CASSLDSDTQYF	TGCGCCAGCAGCTTGGACTCAGATACGCAGTATTTT
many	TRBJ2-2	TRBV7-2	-	CASSVPLGSGELFF	TGTGCCAGCAGCGTACCCCTCGGATCCGGGGAGCTGTTTTTT
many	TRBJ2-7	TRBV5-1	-	CASSLQRDYEQYF	TGCGCCAGCAGCTTGCAGCGAGACTACGAGCAGTACTTC
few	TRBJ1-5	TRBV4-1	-	CASSSGTGTYQPQHF	TGCGCCAGCAGCTCAGGCACGGGAACTTATCAGCCCCAGCATTTT
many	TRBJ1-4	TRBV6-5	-	CASSYLRGNEKLFF	TGTGCCAGCAGTTACCTTCGAGGAAATGAAAAACTGTTTTTT
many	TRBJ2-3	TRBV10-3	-	CAISDLSSESTDTQYF	TGTGCCATCAGTGATCTAAGCTCAGAGAGCACAGATACGCAGTATTTT
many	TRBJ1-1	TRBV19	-	CASSPNGGTEAFF	TGTGCCAGTAGTCCAAACGGGGGAACTGAAGCTTTCTTT
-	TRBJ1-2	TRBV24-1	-	CATSGGNYGYTF	TGTGCCACCAGTGGGGGTAACTATGGCTACACCTTC
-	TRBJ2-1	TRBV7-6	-	CASSFEGEEDEQFF	TGTGCCAGCAGCTTTGAGGGGGAGGAGGATGAGCAGTTCTTC
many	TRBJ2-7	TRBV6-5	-	CASSSGTPDGYEQYF	TGTGCCAGCAGTTCCGGGACACCAGACGGTTACGAGCAGTACTTC
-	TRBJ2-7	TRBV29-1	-	CSVRGGGRYEQYF	TGCAGCGTTCGGGGAGGGGGCAGATACGAGCAGTACTTC
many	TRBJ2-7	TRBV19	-	CASSIAQPYEQYF	TGTGCCAGTAGTATTGCTCAGCCCTACGAGCAGTACTTC
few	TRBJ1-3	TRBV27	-	CASSLSGNPGNTIYF	TGTGCCAGCAGTTTATCGGGGAATCCTGGAAACACCATATATTTT
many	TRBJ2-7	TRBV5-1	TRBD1	CASSPRDRGVYEQYF	TGCGCCAGCAGCCCCCGGGACAGGGGTGTCTACGAGCAGTACTTC
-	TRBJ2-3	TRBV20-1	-	CSAASWSTDTQYF	TGCAGTGCTGCTAGCTGGTCCACAGATACGCAGTATTTT
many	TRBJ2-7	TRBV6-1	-	CASSESLSYEQYF	TGTGCCAGCAGTGAAAGTCTGAGTTACGAGCAGTACTTC
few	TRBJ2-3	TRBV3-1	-	CASSQGGASTDTQYF	TGTGCCAGCAGCCAAGGGGGGGCTAGCACAGATACGCAGTATTTT
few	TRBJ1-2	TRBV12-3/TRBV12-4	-	CASSLELPQSPYGYTF	TGTGCCAGCAGTTTAGAACTCCCTCAGTCTCCCTATGGCTACACCTTC
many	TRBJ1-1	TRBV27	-	CASSPYGDNTEAFF	TGTGCCAGCAGTCCGTACGGGGATAACACTGAAGCTTTCTTT
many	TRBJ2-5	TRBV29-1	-	CSAVGGQVTQYF	TGCAGCGCCGTGGGGGGGCAGGTGACCCAGTACTTC
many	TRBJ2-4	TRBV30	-	CAWSEGGIQYF	TGTGCCTGGAGCGAAGGGGGCATTCAGTACTTC
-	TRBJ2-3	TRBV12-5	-	CASGLLRGAQTDTQYF	TGTGCTAGTGGTTTGCTTCGAGGCGCCCAGACAGATACGCAGTATTTT
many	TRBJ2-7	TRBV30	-	CAWSAGRTYEQYF	TGTGCCTGGAGCGCCGGACGGACCTACGAGCAGTACTTC
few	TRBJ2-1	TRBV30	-	CAGGSLHNEQFF	TGTGCCGGAGGGTCACTACATAATGAGCAGTTCTTC
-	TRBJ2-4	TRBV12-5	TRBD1	CASGLSGTERSLQYF	TGTGCTAGTGGTTTGTCCGGGACAGAGAGAAGCCTTCAGTACTTC
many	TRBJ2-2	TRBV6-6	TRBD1	CASSYSRQGVSGELFF	TGTGCCAGCAGTTACTCCAGACAGGGGGTTTCCGGGGAGCTGTTTTTT
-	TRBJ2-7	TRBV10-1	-	CASSLGSGLGSSYKQYF	TGCGCCAGCAGTCTCGGTTCGGGTCTAGGATCTTCCTACAAGCAGTACTTC
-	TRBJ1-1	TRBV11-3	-	CASSLAVNTVAFF	TGTGCCAGCAGCTTAGCAGTGAACACTGTAGCTTTCTTT
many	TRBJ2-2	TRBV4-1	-	CASSQVKGRNGELFF	TGCGCCAGCAGCCAAGTCAAGGGGAGGAACGGGGAGCTGTTTTTT
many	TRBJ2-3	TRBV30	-	CAWSVGTDTQYF	TGTGCCTGGAGTGTCGGGACAGATACGCAGTATTTT
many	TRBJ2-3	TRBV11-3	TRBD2	CASSSESLAGADTQYF	TGTGCCAGCAGCTCCGAGTCACTAGCGGGAGCAGATACGCAGTATTTT